Below, 3 T cell receptor beta chains from the same sample are listed, as sequenced in a study of blood T cell repertoires in COVID-19. Profiled with immunoSEQ multiplex PCR; TCRdb holds only in-frame clones, not every one. The sample lists fewer than 400,000 clones, about four fifths occurring once. The sample comprised peripheral blood. The source of these receptors is a young man with active or convalescent COVID-19.

J is TRBJ2-5 and V is TRBV5-1; a possible D gene is TRBD1 (6 bases). This CDR3 contains 14 residues. V shed 4 bases and J shed 6 bases, with 16 bases lying between them. CDR1 SGHRS and CDR2 YFSETQ come from the germline V gene. CDR3 loop: CASSPEGGAKTQYF. CDR3 nucleotides: TGCGCCAGCAGCCCGGAAGGGGGAGCGAAGACCCAGTACTTC.

The chain combines TRBV3-1 (or the pseudogene TRBV3-2) with TRBJ1-2; 7 positions match TRBD1. From germline, CDR1 is LGHDT and CDR2 YNNKEL (reference sequence). This CDR3 spans 16 amino acids. Unmatched junction bases numbered 12, after V lost 6 bases and J lost 2 bases. CDR3 coding DNA: TGTGCCAGCAGGTCCTTATCGGGACAGAGAAACTATGGCTACACCTTC. The encoded protein is CASRSLSGQRNYGYTF.

The chain is built from TRBV6-1 and TRBJ2-2; 8 bases line up with TRBD2. The germline gives CDR1 MNHNS, CDR2 SASEGT. V was clipped by 4 bases and J by 1 base; unmatched bases: 5. CDR3 size: 16 residues. As DNA, the CDR3 is TGTGCCAGCAGTGCGGCTAGCGGGTGGAACACCGGGGAGCTGTTTTTT. Amino acids: CASSAASGWNTGELFF.